Described below is a single T cell receptor (beta chain) sequence and its context. Its cognate antigen is unknown. The data originate from a study of cytomegalovirus exposure and HLA in healthy donors. Study results and caveats: Cytomegalovirus-associated TCR beta chains were listed, numbering some 180. Later analysis showed TCR association rates varying by HLA locus, highest for DRB1 and lowest for HLA-C. Most TCR sequences were rare, but some public TCRs occurred in many donors.

A multiplex PCR was run with 60 Vbeta primers and 13 Jbeta primers. Original handling: Later, an analysis found 75 million to 90 million unique TCR beta chains, and roughly 9.9 million of these were shared. The table came from immunoSEQ multiplex PCR; TCRdb's copy has only in-frame clones and leaves some out. V, J and clone size derive from that table, while D and trimming were established from the DNA sequence. The table has 100,000 or so clones, roughly 80% seen once. Trimming shortened V by 5 bases and J by 3 bases, and 13 bases separated the two germline ends. From germline, CDR1 is SGHTA and CDR2 FQGTGA. The CDR3 runs to 14 residues.

The rearrangement joins TRBV7-3 to TRBJ1-1; D may be TRBD1 (6 bases). The TCR comes from a man aged 40-49 years in good health and CMV-seronegative. The sequencing sample was made of PBMCs. The CDR3 spells CASSPTGFHTEAFF. The CDR3 nucleotides are TGTGCCAGCAGCCCCACAGGGTTCCACACTGAAGCTTTCTTT.